This TCR beta chain was profiled in a study of tumor-infiltrating lymphocytes in primary liver carcinoma. Study at large: There were roughly 3.65 to 8 million productive TCRbeta reads per sample, a yield similar across tissue types.

Unsorted bulk tissue (roughly 19-31 mg) underwent RNA and DNA co-extraction. Of note for this clonotype: Its antigen is still unknown. Mismatch with germline at one junction end may stem from a read error.

Study findings and constraints: Tumor-adjacent and tumor-blood pairs displayed less overlap than did pairs of tumor regions. Appearing in all five tumor regions was true of only about 8-25% of top clones.

Per the germline V gene, CDR1 is SGHTS and CDR2 is YDEGEE. This CDR3 has 19 amino acids. Researchers generated TCR beta cDNA from approximately 450 ng of total RNA, relying on a constant-region primer. Amplification in three nested multiplex PCR rounds with slightly modified ARM-PCR gave rise to TCR beta libraries. A C-beta reverse primer was combined with TRBV1-TRBV30 forward primers in the first two PCR rounds, and each round had approximately 9 cycles. One entry per CDR3 protein results from TCRdb running MiXCR on the multiplex PCR reads. The profile shows about 200,000 distinct CDR3 sequences, 85% of them singletons.

This receptor was obtained from a man aged 35 to 55 with primary liver carcinoma and hepatitis B virus infection. The chain combines TRBV5-8 with TRBJ2-1, with 7 bases matching TRBD2. The sequenced sample was tumor tissue from primary liver carcinoma. The CDR3 DNA reads TGTGCAAGCAGGATCACGGGAACTAGCGTGAGCTTAGCGTACAATGAGCAGTTCTTC. Its translation is CASRITGTSVSLAYNEQFF.